The clone carrying this TCR beta chain was counted only a few times. Its antigen is unknown. The cDNA had a unique molecular identifier and a template-switch universal primer site. In TCRdb, the 5' RACE reads were re-called with MiXCR into one record per CDR3 protein. In the table there are 450,000 or so distinct CDR3 sequences, approximately 24% of which are singletons. Trimming shortened V by 3 bases and J by 8 bases, and 21 bases separated the two germline ends. CDR3 size: 16 residues. Per the germline V gene, CDR1 is SGHRS and CDR2 is YFSETQ. This sample was included in a study of identical twins. Whole-study findings and limits: Clonotypes of the beta chain that were abundant in cord blood carried fewer insertions (memory repertoires showed none).

These data also featured in a second study, about T cells expressing NK-cell markers.

The chain has TRBV5-1 and TRBJ2-1; possibly TRBD1 or TRBD2 for D (6 bases each). This receptor was taken from a young woman in good health. Sequenced sample: CD4+ T cells sorted from blood. Written as DNA, the CDR3 is TGCGCCAGCAGCTCGGGGGTCAGCGGGTCAGGGGATGAGCAGTTCTTC. This gives the protein CASSSGVSGSGDEQFF.